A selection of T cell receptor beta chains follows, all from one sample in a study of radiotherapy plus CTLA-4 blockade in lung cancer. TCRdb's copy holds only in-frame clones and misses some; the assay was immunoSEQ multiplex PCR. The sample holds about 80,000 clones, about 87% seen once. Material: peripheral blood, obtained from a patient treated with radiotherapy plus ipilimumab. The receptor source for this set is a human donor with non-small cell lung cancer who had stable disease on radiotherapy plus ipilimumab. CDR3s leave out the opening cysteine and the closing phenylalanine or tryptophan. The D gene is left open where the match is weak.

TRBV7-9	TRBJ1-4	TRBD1	ASSRGQGEKLF
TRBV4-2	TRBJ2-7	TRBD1	ASSRSGQGSVREQY
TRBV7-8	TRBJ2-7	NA	ASSLIGQSYEQY
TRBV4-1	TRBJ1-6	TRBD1	ASSQGTGGSPLH
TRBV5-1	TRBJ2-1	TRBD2	ASEGGRNPYNEQF
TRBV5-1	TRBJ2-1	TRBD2	ASSLGGADNEQF
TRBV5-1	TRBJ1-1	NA	ASNPGGPSTEAF
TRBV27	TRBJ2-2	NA	ASALLNTGELF
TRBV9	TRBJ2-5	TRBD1	ASSAPGGGVTKTQY
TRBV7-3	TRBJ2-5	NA	ASSLSPQGGGETQY
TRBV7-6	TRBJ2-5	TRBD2	ASSPRTSGRALETQY
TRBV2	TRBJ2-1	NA	ATNKASNNEQF
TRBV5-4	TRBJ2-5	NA	ASSLRAGALKYQETQY
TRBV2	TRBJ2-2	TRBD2	ASLREPAGELF
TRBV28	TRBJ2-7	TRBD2	ASSLWGQTSGSAIPYEQY
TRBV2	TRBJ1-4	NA	ASSFQTGLNEKLF
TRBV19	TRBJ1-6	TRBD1	ASSRGQGASPLH
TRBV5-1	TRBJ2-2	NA	ASSSRTDTGELF
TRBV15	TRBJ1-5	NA	ATSRGRDSNQPQH
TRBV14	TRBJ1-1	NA	ASSQGTEAF
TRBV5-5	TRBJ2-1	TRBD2	ASSSREGSYNEQF
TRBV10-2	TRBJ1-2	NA	ASSQAESRSYT
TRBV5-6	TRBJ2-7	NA	ASSLASATYEQY
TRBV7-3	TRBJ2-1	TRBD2	ASSAGLGYNEQF
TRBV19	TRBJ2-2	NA	ASQRGEVNGELF
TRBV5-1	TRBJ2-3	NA	ASSRGDTDTQY
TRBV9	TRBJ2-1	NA	ASSVNVDEQF
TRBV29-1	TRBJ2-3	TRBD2	SASVLAGTDTQY
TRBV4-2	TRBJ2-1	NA	ASSQSPANEQF
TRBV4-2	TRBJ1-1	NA	ASSPPVAFAEAF
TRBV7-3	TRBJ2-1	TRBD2	ASSLTSGGENEQF
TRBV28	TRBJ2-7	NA	AAVSGWSYEQY
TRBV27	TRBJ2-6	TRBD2	ASSLLGLAGGSSGANVLT
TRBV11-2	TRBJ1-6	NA	ASSTIARGGSLH
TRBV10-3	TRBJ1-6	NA	AISESLGARSPLH
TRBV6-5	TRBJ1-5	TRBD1	ASSSGTGGPQH
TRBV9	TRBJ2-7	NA	ASSVGHRVAEQY
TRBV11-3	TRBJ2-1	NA	ASSLGAGRGYNEQF
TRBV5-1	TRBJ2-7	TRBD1	ASNNGQGRTYEQY
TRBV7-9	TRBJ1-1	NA	ASSLEGGRANTEAF
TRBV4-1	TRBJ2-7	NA	ASSQVIASSYEQY
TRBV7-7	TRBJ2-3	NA	ASSPGLSKDTQY
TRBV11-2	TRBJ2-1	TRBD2	ASSLSGGALNEQF
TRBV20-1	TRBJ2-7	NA	SVSPGYEQY
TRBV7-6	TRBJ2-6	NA	ASSLEWVQGNPGANVLT
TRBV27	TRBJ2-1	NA	ASWANHNNEQF
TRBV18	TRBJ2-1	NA	ASSPLGTRVHEQF
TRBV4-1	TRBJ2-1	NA	ASSQDDRTAQF
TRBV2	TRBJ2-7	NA	ASSVQRTLSYEQY
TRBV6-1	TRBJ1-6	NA	ASSLDSGGSPLH
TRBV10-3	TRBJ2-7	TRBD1	AIMQGAYEQY
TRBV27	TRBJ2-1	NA	ASRRDGYNEQF